The clone carrying this T cell receptor beta chain has more than one count but fewer than ten. From 350 to 500 ng of RNA, a library with molecular barcoded alpha/delta and beta/gamma adaptors was made. TCRdb recomputed calls from the reads with MiXCR, one row per CDR3 protein. The data hold under 80,000 distinct CDR3 sequences, with roughly a fifth observed a single time. The sample belongs to a study of read filtering for tumor transcriptome and immune sequencing. V lost 1 base, J lost 0 bases, and 7 bases lay in between. The germline V gene has CDR1 LGHDT and CDR2 YNNKEL (reference sequence). The CDR3 covers 15 residues.

The J gene is TRBJ1-3, the V gene TRBV3-1; D unresolved. This sequence was found in a donor aged 40 or over with multiple myeloma. Sequences were obtained from a population of CD138-negative cells sorted from bone marrow. The CDR3 nucleotides are TGTGCCAGCAGCCAAGTGCGGAACTCTGGAAACACCATATATTTT. Its protein product is CASSQVRNSGNTIYF.